One sample yielded the 11 T cell receptor beta chains listed below, sequenced in a study of blood T cell repertoires in COVID-19. Using immunoSEQ multiplex PCR, the repertoire was profiled, and TCRdb retains in-frame clones only, with some absent. The sample yields a few hundred thousand clones, roughly 90% seen once. The specimen sequenced was PBMCs or T cells enriched from blood (not recorded which). All receptors derive from a woman aged 25 to 45 who had recovered from COVID-19.

The chain links TRBV3-1 (or the pseudogene TRBV3-2) to TRBJ2-5; D may be TRBD1 (5 bases). Trimming cost V 3 bases and J 5 bases, with 7 bases left between them. Germline V CDR1 and CDR2: LGHDT, YNNKEL (reference sequence). CDR3 length: 12 residues. The CDR3 protein is CASSQGRETQYF. CDR3 sequence (DNA): TGTGCCAGCAGCCAGGGGCGGGAGACCCAGTACTTC.

The genes are TRBV30 and TRBJ1-5; D perhaps matches TRBD1 (6 bases). Trimming removed 0 bases from V and 1 base from J, with 16 bases in between. The length of the CDR3 is 17 residues. In germline, CDR1 is GTSNPN, CDR2 SVGIG (reference sequence). The CDR3: CAWSVYPQGNSNQPQHF. CDR3 sequence (DNA): TGTGCCTGGAGTGTTTACCCCCAGGGGAACAGCAATCAGCCCCAGCATTTT.

Worth noting for this clone: It differs at one base from a far larger clone, so likely a read error. The V and J genes are TRBV6-2 or TRBV6-3 and TRBJ2-7, with TRBD2 identical over 9 bases. Trimming at V came to 4 bases and at J to 5 bases, leaving 9 bases not matched to a gene. This CDR3 comprises 15 residues. CDR1 is MNHEY and CDR2 is SVGEGT in the germline V gene. The DNA for the CDR3 is TGTGCCAGCAGTTTCTCGCGGGAGGGCTTCCACGAGCAGTACTTC. Its translation is CASSFSREGFHEQYF.

This clone was seen a single time. The chain links TRBV30 to TRBJ2-7; 13 nucleotides align to TRBD2. The germline CDR1 and CDR2 sequences are GTSNPN and SVGIG (reference sequence). The ends lost 4 bases at V and 4 bases at J; junction bases unmatched: 7. This CDR3 is built from 15 residues. The CDR3 region has the DNA TGTGCCTGGACAAGGACTAGCGGGAGAACGTACGAGCAGTACTTC. It specifies CAWTRTSGRTYEQYF.

This sequence joins TRBV4-3 and TRBJ2-2; the match to TRBD1 covers 7 bases. This CDR3 has 16 amino acids. V lost 0 bases to trimming and J lost 7 bases; unmatched junction nucleotides: 8. In germline, CDR1 is LGHNA, CDR2 YSLEER. The CDR3 loop reads CASSQDHVQGVGELFF. The CDR3 DNA sequence: TGCGCCAGCAGCCAAGATCACGTCCAGGGGGTCGGGGAGCTGTTTTTT.

As DNA, the CDR3 is TGTGCCAGCAGCTTAGGAGGACAGTTCCGCGAAAAACTGTTTTTT. Translated: CASSLGGQFREKLFF. The chain employs TRBV11-2 and TRBJ1-4, with TRBD1 as a possible D gene (6 bases). Per the germline V gene, CDR1 is SGHAT and CDR2 is FQNNGV. The germline V and J ends were trimmed by 1 base and 8 bases, with 14 bases remaining between them. CDR3 length equals 15 residues.

As for this clone: Additional DNA sequences in this sample encode the identical CDR3. V usage is TRBV3-1 (or the pseudogene TRBV3-2) and J usage is TRBJ2-7; D unclear. Germline V lookup: CDR1 LGHDT, CDR2 YNNKEL (reference sequence). V gave up 1 base and J gave up 4 bases, with 5 bases separating them. There are 12 residues in the CDR3. The DNA for the CDR3 is TGTGCCAGCAGCCAAGGCGGTTACGAGCAGTACTTC. This gives the protein CASSQGGYEQYF.

This rearrangement joins TRBV28 to TRBJ1-2, with D uncertain. CDR1 MDHEN and CDR2 SYDVKM come from the germline V gene. V lost 6 bases, J lost 1 base, and 6 bases lay in between. The CDR3 loop spans 12 amino acids. The CDR3 DNA is TGTGCCAGCAGGGAGCTTAACTATGGCTACACCTTC. Its protein product is CASRELNYGYTF.

The chain has TRBV7-2 and TRBJ1-1; perhaps TRBD1 as D (5 bases). The CDR3 loop spans 17 amino acids. The germline V and J ends were trimmed by 2 bases and 1 base, with 17 bases remaining between them. Germline assignment: CDR1 SGHTA and CDR2 FQGNSA. The chain's CDR3 is CASSLIFRVRENTEAFF. The CDR3 nucleotides read TGTGCCAGCAGCTTAATATTCAGGGTCAGGGAGAACACTGAAGCTTTCTTT.

V and J are TRBV28 and TRBJ1-2, with D hard to call. Trimming took 10 bases from V and 8 from J, leaving 20 bases between them. The CDR3 runs to 13 residues. Germline lookup yields CDR1 MDHEN and CDR2 SYDVKM. The CDR3 loop reads CATYGYSVYGYTF. CDR3 sequence (DNA): TGTGCCACCTATGGCTACAGTGTCTACGGCTACACCTTC.

This chain joins TRBV19 and TRBJ2-1; D gene unclear. The germline V and J ends were trimmed by 5 bases and 11 bases, with 13 bases remaining between them. The CDR3 has 12 amino acids. Germline CDR1 reads LNHDA; CDR2 reads SQIVND (reference sequence). The CDR3 DNA reads as TGTGCCAGTAGTTCCCAGTGGTTTCAGCAGTTCTTC. This gives the protein CASSSQWFQQFF.